This T cell receptor (beta chain) was documented in a study of beta chain features in type 1 diabetes. As for this clone: The antigen is undetermined.

Study results and limitations: A closer apparent resemblance between naive, central memory and Treg TCRB repertoires was seen in patients than in healthy donors. Type 1 diabetes patients had moderately but significantly shorter TCRB CDR3s in all four CD4+ subsets.

The CDR3 totals 13 residues. CDR1 and CDR2 (germline): SGHAT, FQDESV (reference sequence). V was cut by 3 bases and J by 0 bases, with 5 bases left in between. Expressed TCRB transcripts were sequenced, since all the RNA that had been isolated was reverse transcribed. Repertoires were generated with immunoSEQ multiplex PCR, while TCRdb's copy carries only in-frame clones and drops some. The data hold about 59,000 clones, with over 50% observed a single time. Sorting of CD4+ naive, central memory, regulatory and stem cell-like memory cells was performed via CD45RO/CCR7/CD25/CD127/CD95/CD27. Once sorted, every population was more than 95% pure.

This sequence was found in a woman aged 18-30 years in good health. The gene calls are TRBV11-1 and TRBJ1-1; D is ambiguous. The material sequenced was Tregs from blood. The CDR3 spells CASSFSMNTEAFF. Here the CDR3 DNA reads TGTGCCAGCAGCTTTTCCATGAACACTGAAGCTTTCTTT.